These 29 T cell receptor beta chains were all obtained from the same sample, sequenced in a study of monozygotic twins with inflammatory bowel disease. Following a re-call of the 5' RACE reads, TCRdb has one entry per CDR3 protein and lacks DNA. The sample totals about 440,000 distinct CDR3 sequences. Specimen: blood. The receptor source for this set is a human donor with ulcerative colitis or Crohn's disease, or a healthy co-twin of an affected twin (not recorded which).

The chain links TRBV5-1 to TRBJ2-1; TCRdb proposes TRBD2, but this gene call is untestable without DNA. In germline, CDR1 is SGHRS, CDR2 YFSETQ. This CDR3 contains 14 residues. The CDR3 loop reads CASSEGRSRGEQFF.

The V and J genes are TRBV12-3 or TRBV12-4 and TRBJ1-6; absent DNA, TCRdb's TRBD1 call cannot be checked. The CDR3 is 13 amino acids. The CDR3 sequence: CASSADRVSPLHF.

The rearrangement joins TRBV4-2 to TRBJ1-3; TCRdb selects TRBD1, and the lack of DNA leaves this call unchecked. The germline V gene has CDR1 LGHNA and CDR2 YNFKEQ. The CDR3 covers 17 residues. The CDR3 sequence is CASSVQGSDSSGNTIYF.

The chain recombines TRBV28 with TRBJ1-5; without DNA, the TCRdb call of TRBD1 cannot be checked. The CDR3 runs to 15 residues. Germline assignment: CDR1 MDHEN and CDR2 SYDVKM. The CDR3 reads CASSLRDRGRGSQHF.

The chain uses TRBV29-1 and TRBJ1-2; the TCRdb D gene call, TRBD1, has no DNA to confirm it. The CDR3 loop spans 15 amino acids. Germline V gene lookup returns CDR1 SQVTM and CDR2 ANQGSEA. CDR3 residues: CSVGPAGDGNYGYTF. Full variable domain (rest looked up from reference TRBV29-1 and TRBJ1-2): SAVISQKPSRDICQRGTSLTIQCQVDSQVTMMFWYRQQPGQSLTLIATANQGSEATYESGFVIDKFPISRPNLTFSTLTVSNMSPEDSSIYLCSVGPAGDGNYGYTFGSGTRLTVV.

The chain employs TRBV7-9 and TRBJ1-1. The CDR3 extends over 14 amino acids. The germline gives CDR1 SEHNR, CDR2 FQNEAQ (reference sequence). CDR3 sequence: CASTERAEDTEAFF.

The chain uses TRBV4-3 and TRBJ2-2; absent DNA, TCRdb's TRBD1 call cannot be checked. This CDR3 has 16 residues. From germline, CDR1 is LGHNA and CDR2 YSLEER. The CDR3 spells CASSPGRERITGELFF.

The chain uses TRBV20-1 and TRBJ2-5; TCRdb's D gene call, TRBD1, goes unchecked for lack of DNA. This CDR3 comprises 11 residues. Germline V gene lookup returns CDR1 DFQATT and CDR2 SNEGSKA (reference sequence). This chain's CDR3 is CSALGGETQYF.

The chain couples TRBV18 to TRBJ1-1. CDR3 length: 12 amino acids. Germline V gives CDR1 KGHSH, CDR2 LQKENI. CDR3 region: CASSPGYDEAFF.

This sequence joins TRBV28 and TRBJ2-1. The CDR3 loop spans 14 amino acids. From germline, CDR1 is MDHEN and CDR2 SYDVKM. CDR3 in amino acids: CASNPRLSYNEQFF.

V gene TRBV10-3 combines with J gene TRBJ2-7; TCRdb's D call of TRBD1 is untestable without DNA. CDR3 length equals 14 residues. The germline V gene has CDR1 ENHRY and CDR2 SYGVKD. CDR3 sequence reads: CATVLGPSSYEQYF.

The chain carries TRBV5-1 and TRBJ2-1; TCRdb's assignment of TRBD2 cannot be checked, as there is no DNA. The germline V gene has CDR1 SGHRS and CDR2 YFSETQ. The CDR3 has 14 amino acids. CDR3 amino acids: CASSLTTSPNEQFF.

The V and J genes are TRBV15 and TRBJ2-5; TCRdb calls TRBD2, which cannot be checked without DNA. The V gene's germline CDR1 is LNHNV and CDR2 YYDKDF (reference sequence). The CDR3 sequence is 13 residues long. CDR3 amino acids: CARVFSLEETQYF.

The chain links TRBV3-1 to TRBJ2-5; TCRdb's D call, TRBD2, is unchecked because there is no DNA. Per the germline V gene, CDR1 is LGHDT and CDR2 is YNNKEL (reference sequence). This CDR3 region has 13 residues. The chain's CDR3 is CASSPTRQETQYF.

The chain couples TRBV7-2 to TRBJ2-2. Germline-derived CDR1 and CDR2 are SGHTA and FQGNSA. The CDR3 covers 12 residues. CDR3 amino acids: CASSLGPFELFF.

The rearrangement joins TRBV6-2 or TRBV6-3 to TRBJ2-2; as DNA is missing, the TRBD1 call by TCRdb cannot be tested. The CDR3 is 14 amino acids. CDR1 and CDR2 from the germline V gene are MNHEY and SVGEGT. CDR3 region: CASLGGLNTGELFF.

The V call is TRBV4-2, the J call TRBJ1-1. Looked up from germline, CDR1 is LGHNA and CDR2 is YNFKEQ. The CDR3 is made up of 16 amino acids. The CDR3 loop reads CASSPAGGSLNTEAFF.

The chain combines TRBV20-1 with TRBJ1-4; without DNA, the TCRdb call of TRBD1 cannot be checked. The CDR3 consists of 16 residues. CDR1 DFQATT and CDR2 SNEGSKA come from the germline V gene (reference sequence). CDR3 sequence: CSARTTLAGGREKLFF.

The chain recombines TRBV12-3 or TRBV12-4 with TRBJ2-1; the D gene TCRdb calls, TRBD1, cannot be checked with no DNA. CDR3 length: 16 residues. The chain's CDR3 is CASSLDGGGAYNEQFF.

The rearrangement joins TRBV7-2 to TRBJ2-1; TCRdb's D call, TRBD1, is unchecked because there is no DNA. The CDR3 extends over 14 amino acids. CDR1 and CDR2 (germline): SGHTA, FQGNSA. The CDR3 spells CASIPRERGNEQFF. Full variable domain (outside the CDR3, taken from reference TRBV7-2 and TRBJ2-1): GAGVSQSPSNKVTEKGKDVELRCDPISGHTALYWYRQSLGQGLEFLIYFQGNSAPDKSGLPSDRFSAERTGGSVSTLTIQRTQQEDSAVYLCASIPRERGNEQFFGPGTRLTVL.

The CDR3: CASSQTSGAARTDTQYF. This sequence joins TRBV7-2 and TRBJ2-3; without DNA, the TCRdb call of TRBD2 cannot be checked. The CDR3 sequence is 17 residues long. CDR1 SGHTA and CDR2 FQGNSA come from the germline V gene.

The chain employs TRBV20-1 and TRBJ2-3; the TCRdb call, TRBD1, lacks DNA for checking. CDR3 length: 15 amino acids. CDR1 and CDR2 (germline): DFQATT, SNEGSKA (reference sequence). CDR3 sequence reads: CSARDGRGGTDTQYF.

The chain recombines TRBV11-2 with TRBJ2-7. The CDR3 sequence is 15 residues long. From germline, CDR1 is SGHAT and CDR2 FQNNGV. The CDR3 region is CASSLVLGVLHEQYF.

This chain connects TRBV3-1 to TRBJ2-3; TCRdb indicates TRBD1, and absent DNA this call remains unverified. CDR1 and CDR2 (germline): LGHDT, YNNKEL (reference sequence). The CDR3 is 16 residues long. The CDR3 sequence: CASSLEVGQIQDTQYF.

The chain carries TRBV7-2 and TRBJ1-3; lacking DNA, the TRBD1 call made by TCRdb goes unchecked. The CDR3 is 16 amino acids. Germline-derived CDR1 and CDR2 are SGHTA and FQGNSA. CDR3 protein: CASSFQQGRSGNTIYF. The whole variable domain, filled in from reference TRBV7-2 and TRBJ1-3, reads GAGVSQSPSNKVTEKGKDVELRCDPISGHTALYWYRQSLGQGLEFLIYFQGNSAPDKSGLPSDRFSAERTGGSVSTLTIQRTQQEDSAVYLCASSFQQGRSGNTIYFGEGSWLTVV.

The rearrangement joins TRBV5-6 to TRBJ2-2; the D gene TCRdb calls, TRBD1, cannot be checked with no DNA. The CDR3 sequence is 18 residues long. The germline V gene has CDR1 SGHDT and CDR2 YYEEEE. The CDR3 region is CASSLLMGEPLNTGELFF.

The V gene is TRBV29-1, the J gene TRBJ1-1; TCRdb reports TRBD1, a call that lacks DNA to check it against. The CDR3 has 13 residues. The germline gives CDR1 SQVTM, CDR2 ANQGSEA. Here the CDR3 reads CSGREDRYPEAFF.

The genes are TRBV2 and TRBJ2-7. Germline CDR1 SNHLY, CDR2 FYNNEI. The CDR3 runs to 12 residues. The CDR3 here is CASSQNPYEQYF.

This CDR3 reads CASSLGRMSSGNTIYF. The chain is built from TRBV7-2 and TRBJ1-3. CDR3 length: 16 residues. The germline V gene encodes CDR1 SGHTA and CDR2 FQGNSA. Drawing the rest from reference TRBV7-2 and TRBJ1-3, the complete variable domain is GAGVSQSPSNKVTEKGKDVELRCDPISGHTALYWYRQSLGQGLEFLIYFQGNSAPDKSGLPSDRFSAERTGGSVSTLTIQRTQQEDSAVYLCASSLGRMSSGNTIYFGEGSWLTVV.